The present T cell receptor (beta chain) was sequenced within a study of CD8 T cells in Susac syndrome. TEMRA cells were FACS-enriched and CD8+ and CD4+ T cells negatively isolated. Reverse transcription used roughly 0.45 to 1 ug RNA and random hexamers. The authors amplified TCR beta CDR3 across 54 Vbeta and 13 Jbeta using immunoSEQ multiplex PCR. TCRdb reprocessed the immunoSEQ multiplex PCR reads via MiXCR and lists one record per CDR3 protein. The sample contains roughly 120,000 distinct CDR3 sequences, 80% to 95% of which appear only once. The receptor comes from a human donor with multiple sclerosis. Sequences were obtained from CD8+ T cells from PBMCs.

CDR3 in amino acids: CASSSTLPNEQFF. CDR3 in DNA: TGTGCCAGCAGTTCCACCTTGCCCAATGAGCAGTTCTTC. The chain couples TRBV6-5 to TRBJ2-1; no definite D call. This CDR3 spans 13 amino acids. V lost 4 bases, J lost 6 bases, and 10 bases lay in between. The germline gives CDR1 MNHEY, CDR2 SVGAGI.